This T cell receptor beta chain was identified in a study of blood T cell repertoires in COVID-19. From germline, CDR1 is LNHDA and CDR2 SQIVND (reference sequence). CDR3 size: 14 residues. With 7 bases removed from V and 0 bases from J, the gap between germline ends came to 11 bases. TCRdb's copy holds only in-frame clones and misses some; the assay was immunoSEQ multiplex PCR. Of approximately 380,000 clones listed, more than 70% are singletons. The origin of this receptor is a woman aged 18-29 years who had recovered from COVID-19. The V gene is TRBV19, the J gene TRBJ2-3; possibly TRBD2 for D (6 bases). The specimen was PBMCs or T cells enriched from blood (not recorded which). CDR3 in amino acids: CASKPRGSTDTQYF. CDR3 nucleotide sequence: TGTGCCAGTAAGCCGCGGGGTAGCACAGATACGCAGTATTTT.